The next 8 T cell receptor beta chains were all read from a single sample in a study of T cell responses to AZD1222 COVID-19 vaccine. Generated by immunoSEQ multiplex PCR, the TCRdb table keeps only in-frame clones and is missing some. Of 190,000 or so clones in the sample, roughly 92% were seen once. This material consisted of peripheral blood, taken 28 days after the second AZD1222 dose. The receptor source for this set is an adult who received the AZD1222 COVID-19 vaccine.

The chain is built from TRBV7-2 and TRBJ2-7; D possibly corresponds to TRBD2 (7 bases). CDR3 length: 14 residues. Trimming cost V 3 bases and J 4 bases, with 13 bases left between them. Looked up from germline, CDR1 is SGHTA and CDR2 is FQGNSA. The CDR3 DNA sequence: TGTGCCAGCAGCTTCACAGGGAGGGCTTACGAGCAGTACTTC. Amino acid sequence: CASSFTGRAYEQYF.

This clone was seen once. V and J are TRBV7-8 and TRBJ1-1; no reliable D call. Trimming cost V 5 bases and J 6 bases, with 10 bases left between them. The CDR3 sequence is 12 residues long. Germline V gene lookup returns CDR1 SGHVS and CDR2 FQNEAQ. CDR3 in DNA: TGTGCCAGCAGCCTTCGAGTCGCTGAAGCTTTCTTT. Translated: CASSLRVAEAFF.

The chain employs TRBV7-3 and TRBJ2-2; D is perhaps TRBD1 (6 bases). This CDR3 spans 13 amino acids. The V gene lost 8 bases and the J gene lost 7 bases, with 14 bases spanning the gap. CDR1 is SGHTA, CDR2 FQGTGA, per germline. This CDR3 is CASATTGNGELFF. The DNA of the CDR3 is TGTGCCAGCGCTACCACAGGGAACGGGGAGCTGTTTTTT.

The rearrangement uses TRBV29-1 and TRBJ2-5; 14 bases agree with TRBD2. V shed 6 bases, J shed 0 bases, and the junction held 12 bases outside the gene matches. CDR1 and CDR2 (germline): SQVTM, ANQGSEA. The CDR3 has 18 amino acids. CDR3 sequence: CSVIGLAGGFSYQETQYF. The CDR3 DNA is TGCAGCGTGATTGGACTAGCGGGGGGATTTTCGTACCAAGAGACCCAGTACTTC.

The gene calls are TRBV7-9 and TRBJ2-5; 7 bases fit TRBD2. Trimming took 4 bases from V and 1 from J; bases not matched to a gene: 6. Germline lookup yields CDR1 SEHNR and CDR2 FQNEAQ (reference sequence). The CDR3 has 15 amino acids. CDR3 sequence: CASSSLAAFQETQYF. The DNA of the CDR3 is TGTGCCAGCAGCTCCCTAGCGGCCTTCCAAGAGACCCAGTACTTC. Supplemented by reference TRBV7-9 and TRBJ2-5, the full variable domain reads DTGVSQNPRHKITKRGQNVTFRCDPISEHNRLYWYRQTLGQGPEFLTYFQNEAQLEKSRLLSDRFSAERPKGSFSTLEIQRTEQGDSAMYLCASSSLAAFQETQYFGPGTRLLVL.

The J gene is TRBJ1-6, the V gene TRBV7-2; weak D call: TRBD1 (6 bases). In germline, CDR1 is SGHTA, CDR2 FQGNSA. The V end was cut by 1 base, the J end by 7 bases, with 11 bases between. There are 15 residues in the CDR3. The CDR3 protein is CASSLGGRLNSPLHF. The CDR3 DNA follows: TGTGCCAGCAGCTTAGGGGGGCGGTTAAATTCACCCCTCCACTTT.

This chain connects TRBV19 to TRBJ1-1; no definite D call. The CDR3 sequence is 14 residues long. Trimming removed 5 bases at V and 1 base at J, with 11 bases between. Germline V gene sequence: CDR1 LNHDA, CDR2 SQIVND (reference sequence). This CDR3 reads CASSFIQRNTEAFF. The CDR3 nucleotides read TGTGCCAGTAGTTTCATCCAGAGGAACACTGAAGCTTTCTTT.

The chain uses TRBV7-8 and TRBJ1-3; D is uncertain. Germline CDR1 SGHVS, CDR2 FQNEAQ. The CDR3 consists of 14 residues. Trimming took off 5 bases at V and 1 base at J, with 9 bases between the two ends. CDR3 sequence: CASSLGVSGNTIYF. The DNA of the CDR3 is TGTGCCAGCAGCCTCGGCGTGTCTGGAAACACCATATATTTT.